This record covers a single T cell receptor (beta chain). Its antigen is unknown. The sample is drawn from a study of cytomegalovirus exposure and HLA in healthy donors. PCR was performed using 60 Vbeta and 13 Jbeta primers. Clones were read by immunoSEQ multiplex PCR, and TCRdb kept only the in-frame ones, dropping some. This sample has roughly 180,000 clones; about 85% occur once, and the top ten carry 1%. Study results and caveats: Later analysis showed most CMV-associated TCR beta chains appearing HLA-restricted.

The J segment lost 8 bases and the V segment lost 0 bases, leaving 3 bases of the junction unmatched. The germline V gene encodes CDR1 MDHEN and CDR2 SYDVKM. CDR3 length: 14 amino acids. The clonotype was recovered from a boy between 2 and 15 years old in good health and CMV-seronegative. The sample was PBMCs. This chain connects TRBV28 to TRBJ1-4; 7 positions match TRBD1. The CDR3 coding sequence is TGTGCCAGCAGTTTATGGGCAGGGGGAGAAAAACTGTTTTTT. This encodes CASSLWAGGEKLFF.